This entry lists 17 T cell receptor beta chains sequenced from one sample in a study of cytomegalovirus exposure and HLA in healthy donors. PCR was performed using 60 Vbeta and 13 Jbeta primers. TCRdb's copy holds only in-frame clones and misses some; the assay was immunoSEQ multiplex PCR. The sample records 120,000 or so clones, 80% being singletons. The sequencing sample was made of PBMCs. The receptor source for this set is a female donor in good health and CMV-seropositive.

The chain employs TRBV5-1 and TRBJ2-7; 7 nucleotides line up with TRBD1. This CDR3 is 15 amino acids long. Trimming removed 1 base from V and 2 bases from J; junction bases left unmatched: 6. The V gene's germline CDR1 is SGHRS and CDR2 YFSETQ. The CDR3 sequence is CASSLSGTAPYEQYF. As DNA, the CDR3 is TGCGCCAGCAGCTTGTCCGGGACAGCTCCCTACGAGCAGTACTTC.

The chain has TRBV7-3 and TRBJ2-1, with 12 bases lining up with TRBD2. The CDR3 contains 18 residues. Germline V lookup: CDR1 SGHTA, CDR2 FQGTGA. V was pared by 2 bases and J by 7 bases, with 12 bases of the junction left unmatched. The CDR3 reads CASSLGRSSGGAGNEQFF. The CDR3 DNA is TGTGCCAGCAGCTTAGGAAGATCTAGCGGGGGGGCGGGAAATGAGCAGTTCTTC.

The rearrangement links TRBV4-1 to TRBJ1-3; maybe TRBD1 (6 bases). CDR3 length equals 15 residues. Germline V lookup: CDR1 MGHRA, CDR2 YSYEKL. Trimming took 2 bases from V and 4 from J, leaving 12 bases between them. CDR3 protein: CASSQTTGLGNTIYF. The DNA of the CDR3 is TGCGCCAGCAGCCAAACGACAGGATTGGGAAACACCATATATTTT.

This clone was detected only a few times. The J gene is TRBJ1-4, the V gene TRBV5-1; D may be TRBD1 (6 bases). The length of the CDR3 is 14 residues. Germline V lookup: CDR1 SGHRS, CDR2 YFSETQ. The V gene lost 7 bases and the J gene lost 4 bases, with 14 bases spanning the gap. In DNA form, the CDR3 reads TGCGCCAGCGGCGAACAGGGTGGTAATGAAAAACTGTTTTTT. Protein sequence: CASGEQGGNEKLFF.

This clone was recorded a few times. The chain employs TRBV19 and TRBJ1-2; D uncertain. V dropped 6 bases and J dropped 3 bases, with 14 bases sitting between them. Germline-derived CDR1 and CDR2 are LNHDA and SQIVND (reference sequence). CDR3 size: 14 residues. The CDR3 loop is CASRQRGHHYGYTF. In DNA form, the CDR3 reads TGTGCCAGTAGACAGAGAGGGCACCACTATGGCTACACCTTC.

The genes are TRBV29-1 and TRBJ1-1; a possible D gene is TRBD1 (6 bases). CDR1 is SQVTM, CDR2 ANQGSEA, per germline. The CDR3 is 12 amino acids. The ends were cut back, 7 bases at V and 0 bases at J, with 9 bases in the middle. The CDR3 region has the DNA TGCAGCGGCGGGGGCATGAACACTGAAGCTTTCTTT. It specifies CSGGGMNTEAFF.

This sequence joins TRBV18 and TRBJ1-5; D is ambiguous. With 1 base removed from V and 4 bases from J, the gap between germline ends came to 5 bases. Per germline, CDR1 KGHSH and CDR2 LQKENI. The CDR3 runs 13 residues. The CDR3 spells CASSPRDNQPQHF. Here the CDR3 DNA reads TGTGCCAGCTCACCACGAGATAATCAGCCCCAGCATTTT.

This clone has more than one count but fewer than ten. V usage is TRBV7-8 and J usage is TRBJ1-5; 8 nucleotides match TRBD1. Germline V lookup: CDR1 SGHVS, CDR2 FQNEAQ. CDR3 length: 13 amino acids. The V gene end was trimmed by 5 bases and the J gene end by 7 bases; junction bases not matched to a gene: 4. CDR3 sequence: CASSPDRGQPQHF. The CDR3 DNA sequence: TGTGCCAGCAGCCCCGACAGGGGACAGCCCCAGCATTTT.

The chain has TRBV7-2 and TRBJ2-5; 14 bases line up with TRBD2. The CDR3 has 18 amino acids. V dropped 4 bases and J dropped 5; count of bases not matched to a gene: 12. Looked up from germline, CDR1 is SGHTA and CDR2 is FQGNSA. CDR3 amino acids: CASSSPSTSGGVWETQYF. CDR3 in DNA: TGTGCCAGCAGCTCCCCCTCGACTAGCGGGGGGGTGTGGGAGACCCAGTACTTC. Variable domain in full (rest from reference TRBV7-2 and TRBJ2-5): GAGVSQSPSNKVTEKGKDVELRCDPISGHTALYWYRQSLGQGLEFLIYFQGNSAPDKSGLPSDRFSAERTGGSVSTLTIQRTQQEDSAVYLCASSSPSTSGGVWETQYFGPGTRLLVL.

To note about this clone: The same CDR3 can be traced to other DNA sequences in this sample. The J gene is TRBJ2-7, the V gene TRBV7-2; 8 nucleotides line up with TRBD2. The germline V gene encodes CDR1 SGHTA and CDR2 FQGNSA. The CDR3 extends over 14 amino acids. Unmatched junction bases numbered 1, after V lost 3 bases and J lost 0 bases. The CDR3 sequence: CASSFGGGSYEQYF. The DNA for the CDR3 is TGTGCCAGCAGCTTCGGGGGGGGCTCCTACGAGCAGTACTTC.

CDR3 bases: TGTGCCAGCAGCCAAATTATTGGGACAGCACAGACCGGGGAGCTGTTTTTT. Encoded protein: CASSQIIGTAQTGELFF. The chain recombines TRBV5-4 with TRBJ2-2; the match to TRBD1 covers 7 bases. Per the germline V gene, CDR1 is SGHNT and CDR2 is YYREEE (reference sequence). Unmatched junction bases numbered 14, after V lost 4 bases and J lost 5 bases. This CDR3 is 17 amino acids long.

The chain employs TRBV19 and TRBJ2-6; 8 bases line up with TRBD1. With V trimmed by 3 bases and J by 2 bases, 6 bases remained unmatched. Germline lookup yields CDR1 LNHDA and CDR2 SQIVND (reference sequence). CDR3 length: 17 residues. This CDR3 is CASSIARQGTGANVLTF. The DNA of the CDR3 is TGTGCCAGTAGTATCGCCCGACAGGGGACTGGGGCCAACGTCCTGACTTTC.

The chain joins TRBV12-5 to TRBJ1-5; TRBD1 agrees at 7 bases. The V segment lost 0 bases and the J segment 4 bases; nucleotides outside the gene matches: 3. The CDR3 is made up of 15 amino acids. The V gene's germline CDR1 is LGHNT and CDR2 FRNRAP. The CDR3 sequence: CASGLVPGGNQPQHF. In DNA form, the CDR3 reads TGTGCTAGTGGTTTGGTGCCAGGGGGTAATCAGCCCCAGCATTTT.

This chain joins TRBV9 and TRBJ2-3; 8 nucleotides align to TRBD2. This CDR3 is built from 16 residues. V was pared by 4 bases and J by 2 bases, with 9 bases of the junction left unmatched. Looked up from germline, CDR1 is SGDLS and CDR2 is YYNGEE. CDR3: CASSLGRGEVTDTQYF. The CDR3 DNA sequence: TGTGCCAGCAGCTTAGGGCGGGGGGAAGTCACAGATACGCAGTATTTT.

V usage is TRBV19 and J usage is TRBJ1-4, with a weak D call TRBD1 (6 bases). V lost 11 bases and J lost 8, with 18 bases in between. In germline, CDR1 is LNHDA, CDR2 SQIVND (reference sequence). This CDR3 has 13 residues. This CDR3 is CASGAGAREKLFF. Written as DNA, the CDR3 is TGTGCCTCAGGGGCGGGGGCGAGGGAAAAACTGTTTTTT.

V is TRBV7-9 and J is TRBJ2-7; 9 nucleotides align to TRBD1. J was trimmed by 0 bases and V by 2 bases; bases with no gene match: 11. This CDR3 comprises 18 residues. Germline V gives CDR1 SEHNR, CDR2 FQNEAQ (reference sequence). In nucleotides, the CDR3 is TGTGCCAGCAGCTTACGACAGGGGGGGGAAATGAGCTCCTACGAGCAGTACTTC. Its translation: CASSLRQGGEMSSYEQYF.

The chain links TRBV7-2 to TRBJ1-1; D uncertain. CDR1 is SGHTA, CDR2 FQGNSA, per germline. Trimming removed 5 bases from V and 1 base from J, with 8 bases in between. This CDR3 region has 13 residues. CDR3 bases: TGTGCCAGCAGCATGGGAGGGAACACTGAAGCTTTCTTT. Translation gives CASSMGGNTEAFF.